The rows below give T cell receptor beta chains drawn from one sample of a study of blood T cell repertoires in COVID-19. Measured with immunoSEQ multiplex PCR; TCRdb has only the in-frame clones, and not every one. The sample lists 200,000 to 300,000 clones; 70% to 90% were seen once. Sequenced material: peripheral blood. The receptors originated from a woman aged 30 to 39 with COVID-19, enrolled during active disease. CDR3s include the opening cysteine and the closing phenylalanine or tryptophan. D genes are given only for firm matches. Part of the rows lack a size; the others show once, few, many or a class for expanded clones.

D: TRBD2; V: TRBV11-2; size: -; J: TRBJ2-1; DNA: TGTGCCAGCAGCTTGGCGGCGGGGGAGGGGGAGCAGTTCTTC; CDR3: CASSLAAGEGEQFF
D: -; V: TRBV5-1; size: -; J: TRBJ2-5; DNA: TGCGCCAGCAGATCCCTGACAGGACAAGAGACCCAGTACTTC; CDR3: CASRSLTGQETQYF
D: TRBD1; V: TRBV7-8; size: -; J: TRBJ1-5; DNA: TGTGCCAGCAGCTTAGGAGGGGGCAGGACCAATCAGCCCCAGCATTTT; CDR3: CASSLGGGRTNQPQHF
D: -; V: TRBV28; size: -; J: TRBJ1-5; DNA: TGTGCCAGCAGTTTGCTCTTAGGCGGTAGCAATCAGCCCCAGCATTTT; CDR3: CASSLLLGGSNQPQHF
D: TRBD2; V: TRBV6-5; size: once; J: TRBJ2-1; DNA: TGTGCCAGCAGTTACAAGGGACTAGCGGGCTACAATGAGCAGTTCTTC; CDR3: CASSYKGLAGYNEQFF
D: TRBD1; V: TRBV5-1; size: -; J: TRBJ1-1; DNA: TGCGCCAGCAGCGGTGACAGGGGGCTTATGAACACTGAAGCTTTCTTT; CDR3: CASSGDRGLMNTEAFF
D: -; V: TRBV15; size: once; J: TRBJ1-1; DNA: TGTGCCACCAGCAGAGATTCGGGCGGGGGACGCAAAGCTTTCTTT; CDR3: CATSRDSGGGRKAFF
D: -; V: TRBV19; size: -; J: TRBJ2-1; DNA: TGTGCCAGTAGTATAAGGGGGAGGGCCTCCTACAATGAGCAGTTCTTC; CDR3: CASSIRGRASYNEQFF
D: -; V: TRBV3-1/TRBV3-2; size: -; J: TRBJ1-1; DNA: TGTGCCAGCAGCCAAGATCAGGGGAACACTGAAGCTTTCTTT; CDR3: CASSQDQGNTEAFF
D: TRBD2; V: TRBV4-3; size: -; J: TRBJ2-1; DNA: TGCGCCAGCAGCCACTCAGGGAGTAGCGGGCCTCCATACAATGAGCAGTTCTTC; CDR3: CASSHSGSSGPPYNEQFF
D: TRBD2; V: TRBV5-1; size: -; J: TRBJ2-1; DNA: TGCGCCAGCAGCTTACGGGGACTAGCGGGAGGGATCAATGAGCAGTTCTTC; CDR3: CASSLRGLAGGINEQFF
D: -; V: TRBV4-3; size: few; J: TRBJ1-1; DNA: TGCGCCAGCAGCCCCCAGGGAGGGACTGAAGCTTTCTTT; CDR3: CASSPQGGTEAFF
D: TRBD1; V: TRBV6-4; size: -; J: TRBJ1-5; DNA: TGTGCCAGCATCCGGGACAGGCGGTTTTCACGTCGGCCCCAGCATTTT; CDR3: CASIRDRRFSRRPQHF
D: TRBD2; V: TRBV4-1; size: -; J: TRBJ2-7; DNA: TGCGCCAGCAGCCTATTACCGACGGGGGGGCAGGTAAGCTCCTACGAGCAGTACTTC; CDR3: CASSLLPTGGQVSSYEQYF
D: TRBD1; V: TRBV5-1; size: -; J: TRBJ2-7; DNA: TGCGCCAGCAGCTTACAGGGGTCTTACGAGCAGTACTTC; CDR3: CASSLQGSYEQYF
D: -; V: TRBV11-2; size: -; J: TRBJ1-2; DNA: TGTGCCAGCAGCATTCAAGGGGCTGAGGGACTCTACACCTTC; CDR3: CASSIQGAEGLYTF
D: -; V: TRBV3-1/TRBV3-2; size: few; J: TRBJ2-3; DNA: TGTGCCAGCATCGGGTATACAGATACGCAGTATTTT; CDR3: CASIGYTDTQYF
D: -; V: TRBV15; size: -; J: TRBJ2-3; DNA: TGTGCCACCAGCAGAGTGGCAACCGGGGCAGATACGCAGTATTTT; CDR3: CATSRVATGADTQYF
D: -; V: TRBV11-3; size: -; J: TRBJ2-2; DNA: TGTGCCAGCAGCCCCAGGACTGCGAACACCGGGGAGCTGTTTTTT; CDR3: CASSPRTANTGELFF
D: TRBD2; V: TRBV7-9; size: -; J: TRBJ2-3; DNA: TGTGCCAGCAGCTTTACTAGCGGGGGGCCGACTAGCACAGATACGCAGTATTTT; CDR3: CASSFTSGGPTSTDTQYF
D: TRBD2; V: TRBV4-1; size: -; J: TRBJ2-1; DNA: TGCGCCAGCAGCTATGGGACTAGTAACAATGAGCAGTTCTTC; CDR3: CASSYGTSNNEQFF
D: -; V: TRBV6-6; size: few; J: TRBJ1-5; DNA: TGTGCCAGCACCAAGGGAGGCCCCTATCAGCCCCAGCATTTT; CDR3: CASTKGGPYQPQHF
D: -; V: TRBV29-1; size: -; J: TRBJ1-6; DNA: TGCAGCGTTGGCGAGGATTATAATTCACCCCTCCACTTT; CDR3: CSVGEDYNSPLHF
D: -; V: TRBV28; size: -; J: TRBJ2-1; DNA: TGTGCCAGCAGTACGCTATACAATGAGCAGTTCTTC; CDR3: CASSTLYNEQFF
D: TRBD2; V: TRBV7-2; size: -; J: TRBJ2-6; DNA: TGTGCCAGCAGCCTAGCGGGGGGGCCTGGGGCCAACGTCCTGACTTTC; CDR3: CASSLAGGPGANVLTF
D: -; V: TRBV7-2; size: -; J: TRBJ1-1; DNA: TGTGCCAGCAGCTTAGATCGCCGACCGACAGGCTTCTTAGCTGAAGCTTTCTTT; CDR3: CASSLDRRPTGFLAEAFF
D: TRBD1; V: TRBV6-1; size: -; J: TRBJ1-1; DNA: TGTGCCAGCAGTGAAACGACAGGGTCGGGGAACACTGAAGCTTTCTTT; CDR3: CASSETTGSGNTEAFF
D: -; V: TRBV7-9; size: -; J: TRBJ1-2; DNA: TGTGCCAGCAGCTTACCCAGGGAAAGGGATGGCTACACCTTC; CDR3: CASSLPRERDGYTF
D: TRBD1; V: TRBV20-1; size: -; J: TRBJ1-6; DNA: TGCAGTGCTGGTAGCCGGGACAGGGTGCACTTT; CDR3: CSAGSRDRVHF
D: -; V: TRBV5-1; size: -; J: TRBJ1-2; DNA: TGCGCCAGCAGCTTGGTGTCGGCAGGGGAAACCTATGGCTACACCTTC; CDR3: CASSLVSAGETYGYTF
D: TRBD1; V: TRBV2; size: -; J: TRBJ2-1; DNA: TGTGCCAGCAGGGCTGGACAGGGATCTTTTGAGCAGTTCTTC; CDR3: CASRAGQGSFEQFF
D: TRBD1; V: TRBV27; size: once; J: TRBJ1-3; DNA: TGTGCCAGCAGTTTCGACAGGGCTGGAAACACCATATATTTT; CDR3: CASSFDRAGNTIYF
D: TRBD1; V: TRBV6-1; size: -; J: TRBJ1-2; DNA: TGTGCCAGCAGTGACAGACAGGGGGCCTCTTATGGCTACACCTTC; CDR3: CASSDRQGASYGYTF
D: -; V: TRBV14; size: -; J: TRBJ1-1; DNA: TGTGCCAGCAGCCAAACCGGGACAGAAGCTTTCTTT; CDR3: CASSQTGTEAFF
D: TRBD1; V: TRBV28; size: -; J: TRBJ2-5; DNA: TGTGCCAGCAGTCCCTTGAGGGACAGGCTAAGAGAGACCCAGTACTTC; CDR3: CASSPLRDRLRETQYF
D: -; V: TRBV6-2/TRBV6-3; size: -; J: TRBJ1-5; DNA: TGTGCCAGCAGTTTGGACAGCTCGGGTCAGCCCCAGCATTTT; CDR3: CASSLDSSGQPQHF
D: TRBD1; V: TRBV5-1; size: -; J: TRBJ2-7; DNA: TGCGCCAGCAGCCCCCGGCAGGGGGCCTTCGAGCAGTACTTC; CDR3: CASSPRQGAFEQYF
D: -; V: TRBV5-5; size: -; J: TRBJ1-1; DNA: TGTGCCAGCAGCTTGGCAGCAGGGAACACTGAAGCTTTCTTT; CDR3: CASSLAAGNTEAFF
D: TRBD1; V: TRBV19; size: -; J: TRBJ1-3; DNA: TGTGCCAGTACCCGGGACAGGGGAAGAAACACCATATATTTT; CDR3: CASTRDRGRNTIYF
D: TRBD1; V: TRBV7-9; size: -; J: TRBJ1-4; DNA: TGTGCCAGCAGCTTTTCCGGGACAGGCCTCTGGGAAAAACTGTTTTTT; CDR3: CASSFSGTGLWEKLFF
D: -; V: TRBV29-1; size: -; J: TRBJ1-5; DNA: TGCAGCGTTGCTCGGGGAGTGGGACAGCCCCAGCATTTT; CDR3: CSVARGVGQPQHF
D: TRBD2; V: TRBV12-5; size: few; J: TRBJ2-1; DNA: TGTGCTAGTGGGCTAGCGGGATTACGCGAGCAGTTCTTC; CDR3: CASGLAGLREQFF
D: TRBD1; V: TRBV2; size: few; J: TRBJ1-1; DNA: TGTGCCAGCAGTGCCGGGACAGGGGTGAACACTGAAGCTTTCTTT; CDR3: CASSAGTGVNTEAFF
D: TRBD2; V: TRBV19; size: -; J: TRBJ2-5; DNA: TGTGCCAGTAGTATGTATGGGAGGGGACTAGGAGAGACCCAGTACTTC; CDR3: CASSMYGRGLGETQYF
D: TRBD1; V: TRBV19; size: -; J: TRBJ2-7; DNA: TGTGCCAGTAGTCCCTCGGGGACAGGGGTCCACGAGCAGTACTTC; CDR3: CASSPSGTGVHEQYF
D: -; V: TRBV7-8; size: -; J: TRBJ2-7; DNA: TGTGCCAGCAGCGTCGGACAGACCTACGAGCAGTACTTC; CDR3: CASSVGQTYEQYF
D: TRBD1; V: TRBV10-3; size: -; J: TRBJ1-4; DNA: TGTGCCATCAGGGAGACAGGGACTAATGAAAAACTGTTTTTT; CDR3: CAIRETGTNEKLFF
D: TRBD1; V: TRBV4-2; size: few; J: TRBJ1-2; DNA: TGTGCCAGCAGCCAAGGAGCAGGGGGCGAGCCAGGCTACACCTTC; CDR3: CASSQGAGGEPGYTF
D: -; V: TRBV27; size: -; J: TRBJ1-6; DNA: TGTGCCAGCAGTTTATCTCTGGGGGCGGTGGCCCTCCACTTT; CDR3: CASSLSLGAVALHF
D: -; V: TRBV28; size: -; J: TRBJ2-3; DNA: TGTGCCAGCCTCCCCCCGGGCGGGCCGGGCCACACAGATACGCAGTATTTT; CDR3: CASLPPGGPGHTDTQYF
D: -; V: TRBV25-1; size: -; J: TRBJ1-1; DNA: TGTGCCAGCAGGGACAACTTAAAGAACACTGAAGCTTTCTTT; CDR3: CASRDNLKNTEAFF